This T cell receptor beta chain derives from a study of beta chain features in type 1 diabetes. The wider study: Patients were similar to healthy donors in age and gender (as well as in cell yields).

The whole isolated RNA underwent reverse transcription, so sequencing captured expressed TCRB transcripts. Sequenced by immunoSEQ multiplex PCR; TCRdb stores in-frame clones only, minus some. The sample lists roughly 610,000 clones, around 15% occurring once. Germline CDR1 reads SGHNT; CDR2 reads YYREEE (reference sequence). CDR3 length: 15 residues. The V gene end was trimmed by 0 bases and the J gene end by 7 bases; junction bases not matched to a gene: 10. This chain connects TRBV5-4 to TRBJ2-7; 7 bases fit TRBD2. This TCR was sampled from a man younger than 35 in good health. Sequencing used naive CD4+ T cells from blood. CDR3 coding DNA: TGTGCCAGCAGCTTGGGACTGGGACTACTACGGGAGCAGTACTTC. Translation: CASSLGLGLLREQYF. Variable domain in full (rest from reference TRBV5-4 and TRBJ2-7): ETGVTQSPTHLIKTRGQQVTLRCSSQSGHNTVSWYQQALGQGPQFIFQYYREEENGRGNFPPRFSGLQFPNYSSELNVNALELDDSALYLCASSLGLGLLREQYFGPGTRLTVT.